This is a list of T cell receptor beta chains from one sample in a study of graft-versus-host responses after intestinal transplantation. Using immunoSEQ multiplex PCR, the repertoire was profiled, and TCRdb retains in-frame clones only, with some absent. The sample holds 20,000 to 30,000 clones; approximately 91% are singletons and the top ten take roughly 1.9%. The sample in question was PBMCs, obtained 39 to 40 days after intestinal transplant. The receptor source for this set is a human patient who received an intestinal transplant, so some T cells may come from the graft donor. The CDR3 runs from the conserved cysteine through the conserved F or W. A D gene is named only where the DNA matches it firmly. Not all rows give a size; the values are once, few, many and, for expanded clones, a class.

CDR3 protein	CDR3 DNA	V gene	D gene	clone size	CDR3 length	J gene
CASSQVSRDHGYTF	TGCGCCAGCAGCCAAGTATCCAGGGACCATGGCTACACCTTC	TRBV4-1	.	.	14	TRBJ1-2
CASSLAPRSSGANVLTF	TGTGCCAGCAGCTTAGCGCCCCGGAGCTCTGGGGCCAACGTCCTGACTTTC	TRBV7-4	.	.	17	TRBJ2-6
CASSLGAGVGSDTQYF	TGTGCCAGCAGCTTAGGTGCAGGAGTAGGTTCAGATACGCAGTATTTT	TRBV11-2	.	.	16	TRBJ2-3
CASSGSDSNQPQHF	TGTGCCAGTAGTGGGTCGGATAGCAATCAGCCCCAGCATTTT	TRBV19	.	.	14	TRBJ1-5
CASSFEQGEVYEQYF	TGTGCCAGCTCATTTGAGCAGGGAGAGGTCTACGAGCAGTACTTC	TRBV18	.	once	15	TRBJ2-7
CASSSYRGGEKLFF	TGTGCCAGCAGCTCATACAGGGGTGGTGAAAAACTGTTTTTT	TRBV6-6	TRBD1	.	14	TRBJ1-4
CASSPRTGNTYEQYF	TGCGCCAGCAGCCCTCGGACAGGGAATACGTACGAGCAGTACTTC	TRBV4-1	TRBD1	.	15	TRBJ2-7
CASSLGRTSNQPQHF	TGTGCCAGCAGCCTGGGGCGGACGAGCAATCAGCCCCAGCATTTT	TRBV28	.	.	15	TRBJ1-5
CASSYAEGYEQYF	TGTGCCAGCAGTTACGCCGAGGGCTACGAGCAGTACTTC	TRBV6-5	.	once	13	TRBJ2-7
CASSQDLAGDEQFF	TGTGCCAGCAGCCAAGATCTAGCGGGGGATGAGCAGTTCTTC	TRBV4-2	TRBD2	.	14	TRBJ2-1
CASSGLGRGTEAFF	TGTGCCAGCAGCGGTCTCGGGAGGGGCACTGAAGCTTTCTTT	TRBV7-9	.	.	14	TRBJ1-1
CASSLASNTQYF	TGCGCCAGCAGCTTGGCCAGCAATACGCAGTATTTT	TRBV5-1	.	.	12	TRBJ2-3
CASRSLAGAPYEQYF	TGTGCCAGTAGATCTCTAGCGGGAGCCCCGTACGAGCAGTACTTC	TRBV19	TRBD2	.	15	TRBJ2-7
CASSQARDSYEQYF	TGCGCCAGCAGCCAGGCCAGGGACTCCTACGAGCAGTACTTC	TRBV4-3	.	.	14	TRBJ2-7
CASSPTGYYEQYF	TGTGCCAGCAGTCCGACTGGTTACTACGAGCAGTACTTC	TRBV6-6	.	few	13	TRBJ2-7